This paragraph covers one TCR beta chain sequence. The antigen is not known. 5'RACE with constant-segment primers yielded barcoded, UMI-tagged TCR alpha and TCR beta cDNA libraries. TCRdb used MiXCR to reprocess the 5' RACE reads, holding one entry per CDR3 protein. This sample has some 190,000 distinct CDR3 sequences, with 15% to 20% found just once. Trimming took off 5 bases at V and 4 bases at J, with 20 bases between the two ends. Germline V CDR1 and CDR2: MNHEY, SVGEGT. The CDR3 consists of 16 residues. The source of the sample is a study of T-cell memory formation after mild COVID-19. Study results and caveats: Contracting clones from day 15 to 85 showed balanced CD4/CD8; later expanders favored CD4+. Memory sampled before infection contained some responding clones, suggesting cross-reactive memory joined.

Input material: PBMCs or a T cell subset sorted from them (not recorded which). The rearrangement links TRBV6-2 or TRBV6-3 to TRBJ1-1; D may be TRBD1 (5 bases). This sequence was found in an adult woman who had mild COVID-19 (a few samples of this study predate the infection). Cell type and time point are not known. The CDR3 DNA is TGTGCCAGCAGTCGCGAACCGGGACTCAAGGCCACTGAAGCTTTCTTT. It is translated as CASSREPGLKATEAFF.